This T cell receptor (beta chain) was identified in a study of OX40 agonist ivuxolimab in advanced cancers. Method: immunoSEQ multiplex PCR; TCRdb's copy keeps in-frame clones and lacks some. The sample contains about 18,000 clones, around 82% of which appear only once. Study-wide points: Expanded clones belonging to CD8+ T cells outnumbered, on average, those of CD4+.

The V and J ends lost 2 bases and 6 bases, in that order; junction bases with no gene match: 3. Germline V gene lookup returns CDR1 MDHEN and CDR2 SYDVKM. The CDR3 is made up of 14 amino acids. In regard to this clone: Its cognate antigen is unknown.

The rearrangement links TRBV28 to TRBJ2-1, with 8 nucleotides matching TRBD2. Here the sequenced sample was CD4+ or CD8+ T cells sorted from blood, taken in a trial of the OX40 agonist ivuxolimab. The clonotype originates from an adult with an advanced solid tumor such as melanoma, head and neck, liver or kidney cancer. The CDR3 here is CASSLSRGGNEQFF. In nucleotides, the CDR3 is TGTGCCAGCAGTTTAAGCCGGGGGGGCAATGAGCAGTTCTTC.